Sequencing of this T cell receptor (beta chain) was carried out in a study of T cells in Graves' hyperthyroidism and ophthalmopathy (dated by TCRdb to the late 2010s). Study-level background: Peripheral blood samples were taken at the time of initial diagnosis, prior to any treatment. A discovery cohort of about a hundred patients, fewer than 50 with Graves' ophthalmopathy and over 55 with stable Graves' hyperthyroidism, was used to find distinguishing TCR V-J signatures. An independent validation cohort of 18 to 20 hyperthyroidism patients and some 15 patients who later progressed to ophthalmopathy tested prospective prediction of ophthalmopathy. For training and testing, the 100 or so patients in the discovery cohort were randomly divided in a 7:3 ratio. In several Graves' hyperthyroidism patients, the study also compared T-cell repertoires from thyroid tissue with T-cell repertoires from blood. After blood sampling, hyperthyroidism patients were treated with methimazole at a starting dose of 30 mg daily, and ophthalmopathy patients were treated with high-dose intravenous methylprednisolone. The paper describes TCR Vbeta CDR3 sequencing of 140 or so peripheral blood samples, made up of approximately 40 ophthalmopathy patients, 70 to 80 hyperthyroidism patients and about 17 progressor patients.

This clonotype occurred once. Its binding antigen is unknown. The junction shows a germline mismatch at one end, possibly a read error. The TCR beta CDR3 regions were amplified from the RNA transcripts. For the first round of RT-PCR on the TCR CDR3, the HTBI primer set was used together with the Qiagen OneStep RT-PCR kit. Libraries were constructed in a second round of multiplex PCR, after which size selection and purification were carried out. The libraries were sequenced on an Illumina HiSeq2000 using paired-end 100 bp reads. The study's processing was this. Raw data were processed with SOAPnuke, discarding reads with adapters, uncalled bases, mean Phred below 15, or no exact constant-primer or identifier match. COPE v1.2.5 was used to merge the high-quality paired reads, and each unique nucleotide sequence was defined as a clonotype. MiTCR v1.1 was used to align clonotypes to the IMGT TRBV, TRBD and TRBJ reference segments. Only V-J combinations with frequency above 0.0001, covering 98% to 99.2% of repertoires, were analysed. The TCS score was defined as the ratio of F50 (clonal expansion) to E x V (chaos), calculated using BLOSUM62-based TCRdist between CDR3 peptides within each V-J. Welch's t-statistics and random forest reduced several hundred V-J features to 10 to 15, which were used in a naive Bayes classifier (R e1071). TCRdb reprocessed the public reads (quality trimming at Q25 with fastp, clone calling with MiXCR) and kept in-frame beta chains. CDR3 protein sequences are deduplicated, and each keeps its most common genes and DNA. TCRdb's processing, not the authors' own work, is the source of the V and J calls. The sample yields around 350,000 distinct CDR3 sequences; about 18% were counted once. Roughly 3.5% of the sample is held by the ten biggest clonotypes.

The CDR3 spans 15 residues, from the cysteine through the phenylalanine. Only the CDR3 portion is preserved as DNA: 45 bases, with reading frame beginning at the first base. Looking up the germline V gene (reference sequence) yields CDR1 LGHDT and CDR2 YNNKEL. Stable Graves' hyperthyroidism was defined as no progression to ophthalmopathy during 18 months of follow-up. Hyperthyroidism patients were newly diagnosed, with disease duration under 2 months, and aged 18 to 65 years. Patients with uncontrolled infections, other autoimmune diseases, pregnancy or lactation were excluded. Diagnoses relied on clinical symptoms, serum thyroxine and TRAb, thyroid ultrasound and orbital computed tomography. Ficoll-Paque density gradient centrifugation was used to isolate PBMCs from 8.5 to 10 ml of fresh peripheral blood. Total RNA was extracted with Trizol reagent, and quality was checked on an Agilent 2100 Bioanalyzer.

Broad study findings and their caveats: During validation, the model predicted progression to ophthalmopathy a median of approximately 6 months ahead of onset, with around 71% sensitivity and roughly 75% specificity. Sample size was not statistically predetermined, and investigators were not blinded to group allocation. Most expanded thyroid clonotypes (frequency above 0.001) were also detected in blood, suggesting blood repertoires may reflect thyroid immune responses. Ophthalmopathy was separated from stable hyperthyroidism by a 13 V-J signature model, with around 90% sensitivity and roughly 81% specificity obtained in cross-validation and 80%/75% obtained in testing.

Specimen: blood. The receptor comes from a woman between 18 and 29 years old with Graves' hyperthyroidism. The rearranged chain carries TRBV3-1 and TRBJ2-7, with the D gene uncertain. The sequenced DNA: TGTGCCTGCAGCCAAGTGTACGGCTCGAACGCCGAGCAGTACTTC. Translated, this is CACSQVYGSNAEQYF.